What follows is one T cell receptor (beta chain) and its context. Its antigen is unknown. The record has no base qualities; no much larger clone is one base away. The sample's time point label is to be understood as: about 28 days (+/-7) after the second vaccine dose. AZD1222 recipients whose second dose came at about 4 weeks and those whose second dose came at about 12 weeks were combined into one group, since spike-specific TCR depth and breadth did not differ between the two schedules. Vaccinee samples came from UK trials COV001 and COV002, including a single-blind randomized controlled phase 2/3 trial of AZD1222 (ChAdOx1 nCoV-19) in healthy adults. Trial participant PBMC samples were collected at day 0 and day 28 after the second dose for TCRbeta chain sequencing. The CDR3 regions of human TCRbeta chains were analyzed by immunosequencing. In the original analysis: TCRs in the repertoires were matched against a reference library of SARS-CoV-2-specific TCRs that had been generated with the MIRA antigen-specificity platform. Breadth meant the fraction of unique TCRs that were SARS-CoV-2-associated, whereas depth meant the fraction of total T cells that were SARS-CoV-2-associated. Each spike-specific TCR was assigned to its reactive spike region and to a CD4 or CD8 class using the MIRA data. Log10-transformed breadth and depth values were compared by one-way ANOVA with Sidak's multiple comparisons tests. In its TCRdb copy, this immuneACCESS table keeps in-frame sequences only and misses some clones. Where compared with another copy, unresolved V genes explain less than half of these, and the others have no known cause. The V and J calls and the clone size are those of that table, but D and trimming were determined from the DNA. A total of roughly 92,000 clones appear in this sample, 85% to 90% of them only once. The ten largest clones capture just under 5% of the sample.

These data belong to a study of T cell responses to AZD1222 COVID-19 vaccine (dated by TCRdb to the early 2020s). About the investigation overall: A total of roughly 240 trial participants underwent TCR sequencing, of whom roughly 210 received two doses of AZD1222 and some 26 received two doses of the MenACWY control vaccine. Enrollment into the trials was organized by age into subgroups of 18-55, 56-69 and 70-plus years, and those subgroups contained roughly 140, 27 and 60 TCR-sequenced participants, respectively.

On the study overall, not on this receptor specifically: Because no samples from the day 14 peak response were available, repertoires could be characterized only after the peak T cell response. Participants were mostly white British, with more females than males. The authors suggested clonal diversity may have been underestimated. Conclusions about previously exposed vaccinees were limited because only six AZD1222 recipients were SARS-CoV-2 seropositive at baseline. A significant rise in spike-specific TCR breadth and depth was observed after two AZD1222 doses relative to day 0 and relative to MenACWY recipients. Vaccine-associated CD4 TCRs spanned the whole spike protein, with dominant responses in regions 160-218 and 743-854. The 56-69-year group was small, and its depth increase did not reach significance, likely because of low power. Reportedly, close to half of the unique spike-specific TCRs recognized epitopes lying outside the regions that are mutated in the B.1.351 and B.1.1.7 variants.

The receptor was isolated from an adult who received the AZD1222 COVID-19 vaccine. Sequenced material: peripheral blood, taken 28 days after the second AZD1222 dose.

This receptor carries the CDR3 CASSLGQGSSTIYF. The DNA sequence follows: TGCGCCAGCAGCCTGGGACAGGGGAGCAGCACCATATATTTT. The rearranged chain carries TRBV4-1 and TRBJ1-3; TRBD1 fits 10 bases in the junction. Trimming takes 4 bases off V and 9 bases off J; junction bases not matched to a gene: 6. From the germline V gene, CDR1 is MGHRA and CDR2 is YSYEKL. The CDR3 measures 14 amino acids from cysteine to phenylalanine. The only DNA kept is the CDR3, 42 bases in frame from the first base.